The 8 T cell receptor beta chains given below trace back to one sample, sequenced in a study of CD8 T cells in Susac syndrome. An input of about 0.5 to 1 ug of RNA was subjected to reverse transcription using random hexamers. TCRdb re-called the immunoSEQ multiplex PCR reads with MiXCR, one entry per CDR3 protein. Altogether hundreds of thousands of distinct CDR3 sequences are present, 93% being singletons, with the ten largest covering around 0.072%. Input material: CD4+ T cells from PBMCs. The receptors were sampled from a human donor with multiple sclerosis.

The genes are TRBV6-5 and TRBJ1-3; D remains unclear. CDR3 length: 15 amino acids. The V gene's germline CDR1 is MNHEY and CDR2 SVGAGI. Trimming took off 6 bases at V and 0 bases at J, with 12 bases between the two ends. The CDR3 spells CASRESTASGNTIYF. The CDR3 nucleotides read TGTGCCAGCAGAGAATCCACAGCCTCTGGAAACACCATATATTTT.

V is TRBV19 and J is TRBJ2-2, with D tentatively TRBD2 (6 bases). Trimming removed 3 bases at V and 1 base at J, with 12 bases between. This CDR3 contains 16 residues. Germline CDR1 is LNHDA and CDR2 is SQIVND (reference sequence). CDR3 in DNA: TGTGCCAGTAGTATCGGTCCCGGGAGGAACACCGGGGAGCTGTTTTTT. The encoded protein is CASSIGPGRNTGELFF. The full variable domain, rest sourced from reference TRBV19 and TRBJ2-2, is DGGITQSPKYLFRKEGQNVTLSCEQNLNHDAMYWYRQDPGQGLRLIYYSQIVNDFQKGDIAEGYSVSREKKESFPLTVTSAQKNPTAFYLCASSIGPGRNTGELFFGEGSRLTVL.

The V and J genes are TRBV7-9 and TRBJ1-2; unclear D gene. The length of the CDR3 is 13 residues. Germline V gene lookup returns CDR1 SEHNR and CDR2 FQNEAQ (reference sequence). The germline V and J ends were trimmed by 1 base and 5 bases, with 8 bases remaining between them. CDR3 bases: TGTGCCAGCAGCTTAGTCGGGTGGTATGGCTACACCTTC. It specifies CASSLVGWYGYTF.

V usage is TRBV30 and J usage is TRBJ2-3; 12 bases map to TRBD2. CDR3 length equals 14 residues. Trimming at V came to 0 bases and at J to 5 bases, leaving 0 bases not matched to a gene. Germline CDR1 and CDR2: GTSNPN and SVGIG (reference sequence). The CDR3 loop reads CAWSVLAGGDTQYF. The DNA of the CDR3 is TGTGCCTGGAGTGTACTAGCGGGGGGAGATACGCAGTATTTT.

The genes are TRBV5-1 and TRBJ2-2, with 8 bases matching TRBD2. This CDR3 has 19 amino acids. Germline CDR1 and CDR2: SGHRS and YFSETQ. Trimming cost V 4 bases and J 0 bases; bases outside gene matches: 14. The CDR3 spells CASSPGYRGGFANTGELFF. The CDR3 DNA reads TGCGCCAGCAGCCCTGGATACCGCGGGGGGTTCGCGAACACCGGGGAGCTGTTTTTT.

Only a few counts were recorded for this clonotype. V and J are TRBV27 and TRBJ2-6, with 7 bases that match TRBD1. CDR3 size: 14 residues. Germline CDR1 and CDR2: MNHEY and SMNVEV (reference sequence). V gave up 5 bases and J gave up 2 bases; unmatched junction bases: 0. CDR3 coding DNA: TGTGCCAGCAGTGACAGGGCTGGGGCCAACGTCCTGACTTTC. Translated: CASSDRAGANVLTF.

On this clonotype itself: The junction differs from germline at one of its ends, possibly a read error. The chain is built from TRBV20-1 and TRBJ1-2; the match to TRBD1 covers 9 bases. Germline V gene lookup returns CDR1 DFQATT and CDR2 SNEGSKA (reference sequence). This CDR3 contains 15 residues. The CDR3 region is CSARENRGQGYGYTF. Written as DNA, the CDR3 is TGCAGTGCCAGAGAGAACAGGGGGCAGGGCTATGGCTACACCTTC.

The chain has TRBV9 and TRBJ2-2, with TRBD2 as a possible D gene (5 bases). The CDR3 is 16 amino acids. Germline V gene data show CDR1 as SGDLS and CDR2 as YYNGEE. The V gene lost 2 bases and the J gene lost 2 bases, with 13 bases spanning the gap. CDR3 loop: CASSVTLGVNTGELFF. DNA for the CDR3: TGTGCCAGCAGCGTTACCCTCGGGGTAAACACCGGGGAGCTGTTTTTT.